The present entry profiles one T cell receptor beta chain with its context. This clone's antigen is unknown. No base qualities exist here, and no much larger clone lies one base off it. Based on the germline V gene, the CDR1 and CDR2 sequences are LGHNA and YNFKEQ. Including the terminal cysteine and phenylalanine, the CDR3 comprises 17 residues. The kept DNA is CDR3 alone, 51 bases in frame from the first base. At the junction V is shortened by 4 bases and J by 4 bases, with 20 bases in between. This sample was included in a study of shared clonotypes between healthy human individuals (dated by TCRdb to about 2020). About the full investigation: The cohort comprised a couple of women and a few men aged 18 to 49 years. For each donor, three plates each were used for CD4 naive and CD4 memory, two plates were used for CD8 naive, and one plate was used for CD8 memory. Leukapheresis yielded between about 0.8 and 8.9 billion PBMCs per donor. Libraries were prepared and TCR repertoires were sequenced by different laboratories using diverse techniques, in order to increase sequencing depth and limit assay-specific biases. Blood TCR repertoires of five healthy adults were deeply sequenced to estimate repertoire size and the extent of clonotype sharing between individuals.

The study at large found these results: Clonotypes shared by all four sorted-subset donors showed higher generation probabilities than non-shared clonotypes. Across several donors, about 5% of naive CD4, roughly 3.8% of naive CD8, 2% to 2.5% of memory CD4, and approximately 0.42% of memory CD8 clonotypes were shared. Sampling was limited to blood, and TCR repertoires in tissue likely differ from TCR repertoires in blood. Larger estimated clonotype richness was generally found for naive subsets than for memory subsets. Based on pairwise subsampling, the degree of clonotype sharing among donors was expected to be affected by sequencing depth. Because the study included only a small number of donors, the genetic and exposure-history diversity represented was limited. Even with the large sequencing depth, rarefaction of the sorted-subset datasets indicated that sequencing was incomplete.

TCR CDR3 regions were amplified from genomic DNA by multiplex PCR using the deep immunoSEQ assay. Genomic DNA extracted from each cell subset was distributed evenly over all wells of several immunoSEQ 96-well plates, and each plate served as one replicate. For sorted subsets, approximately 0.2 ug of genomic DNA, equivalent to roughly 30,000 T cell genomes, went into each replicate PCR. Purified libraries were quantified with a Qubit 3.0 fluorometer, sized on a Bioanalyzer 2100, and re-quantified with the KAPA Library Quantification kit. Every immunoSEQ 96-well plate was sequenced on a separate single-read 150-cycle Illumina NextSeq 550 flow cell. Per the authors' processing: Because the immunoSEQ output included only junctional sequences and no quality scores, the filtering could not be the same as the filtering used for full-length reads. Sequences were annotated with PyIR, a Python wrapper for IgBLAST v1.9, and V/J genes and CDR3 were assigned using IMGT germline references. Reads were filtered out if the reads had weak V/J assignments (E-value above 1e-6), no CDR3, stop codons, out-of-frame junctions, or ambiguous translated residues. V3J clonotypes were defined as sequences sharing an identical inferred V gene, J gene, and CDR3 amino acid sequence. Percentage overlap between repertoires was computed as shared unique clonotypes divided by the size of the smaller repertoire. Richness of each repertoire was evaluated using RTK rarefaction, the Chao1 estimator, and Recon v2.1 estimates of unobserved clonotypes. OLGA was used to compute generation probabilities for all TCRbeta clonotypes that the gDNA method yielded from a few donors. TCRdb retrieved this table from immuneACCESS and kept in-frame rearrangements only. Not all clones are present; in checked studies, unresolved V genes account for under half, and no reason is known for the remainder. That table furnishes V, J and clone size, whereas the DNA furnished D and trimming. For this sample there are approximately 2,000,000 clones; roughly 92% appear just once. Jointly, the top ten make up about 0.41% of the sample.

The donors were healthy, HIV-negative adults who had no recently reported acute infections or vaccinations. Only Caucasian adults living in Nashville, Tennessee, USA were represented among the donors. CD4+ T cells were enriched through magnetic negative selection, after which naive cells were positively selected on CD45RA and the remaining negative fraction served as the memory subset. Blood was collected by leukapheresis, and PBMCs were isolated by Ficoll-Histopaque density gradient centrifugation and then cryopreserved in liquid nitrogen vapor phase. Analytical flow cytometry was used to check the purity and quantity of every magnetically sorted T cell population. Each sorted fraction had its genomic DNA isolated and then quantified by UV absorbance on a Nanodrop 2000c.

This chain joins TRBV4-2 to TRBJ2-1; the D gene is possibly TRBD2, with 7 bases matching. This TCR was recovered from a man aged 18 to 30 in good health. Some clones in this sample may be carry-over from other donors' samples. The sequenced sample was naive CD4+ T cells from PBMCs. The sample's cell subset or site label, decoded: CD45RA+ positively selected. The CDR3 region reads CASSPGARGREYNEQFF. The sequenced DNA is TGTGCCAGCAGCCCCGGAGCAAGGGGGAGGGAGTACAATGAGCAGTTCTTC.